This TCR beta chain emerged from a study of blood T cell repertoires in COVID-19. CDR1 is MNHEY, CDR2 SMNVEV, per germline (reference sequence). After removal of 5 bases from V and 5 bases from J, the junction contained 14 bases not matched to a gene. CDR3 length: 16 residues. Individuals aged roughly 18 to 95 years were recruited from roughly 23 US areas. A PCR-confirmed or clinician-diagnosed COVID-19 case had contacted exposed participants within 2 weeks of entry. Generated by immunoSEQ multiplex PCR, the TCRdb table keeps only in-frame clones and is missing some. The sample yields 300,000 to 450,000 clones, around nine tenths seen once.

The V call is TRBV27, the J call TRBJ1-2; 7 bases are shared with TRBD1. Sequenced material: PBMCs or T cells enriched from blood (not recorded which). The origin of this receptor is a woman in her 30s who had been exposed to COVID-19. CDR3 in DNA: TGTGCCAGCAGTCCCCTGGAGGGGGCGCCGGCTTATGGCTACACCTTC. Translation: CASSPLEGAPAYGYTF.